Given below is one T cell receptor (beta chain) in context. What this receptor recognizes is not known. Base qualities are missing; no much larger clone stands one base away. The germline V gene encodes CDR1 SGHNT and CDR2 YYREEE (reference sequence). There are 17 amino acids in the CDR3, from cysteine to phenylalanine inclusive. Just the 51-base CDR3 DNA is kept, in frame starting at base 1. The junction shows trimming of 2 bases on V and 4 bases on J, and the gene matches do not reach 13 bases of it. Using the deep immunoSEQ assay, TCR CDR3 regions were amplified from genomic DNA by multiplex PCR. Genomic DNA extracted from each cell subset was distributed evenly over all wells of several immunoSEQ 96-well plates, and each plate served as one replicate. For sorted subsets, each replicate PCR was loaded with about 0.2 ug genomic DNA, equivalent to 30,000 or so T cell genomes. The purified libraries were quantified using a Qubit 3.0 fluorometer, sized with a Bioanalyzer 2100, and then quantified again using the KAPA Library Quantification kit. Every immunoSEQ 96-well plate was sequenced on a separate single-read 150-cycle Illumina NextSeq 550 flow cell. Turning to the authors' computational methods: Because only junctional sequences without quality scores were contained in the immunoSEQ output, filtering matching that applied to full-length reads could not be performed. To assign V/J genes and CDR3, sequences were annotated against IMGT germline references using PyIR, a Python wrapper for IgBLAST v1.9. Reads were filtered out if the reads had weak V/J assignments (E-value above 1e-6), no CDR3, stop codons, out-of-frame junctions, or ambiguous translated residues. V3J clonotypes were defined by identical inferred V gene, J gene, and CDR3 amino acid sequence. To compute the percentage overlap between repertoires, the number of shared unique clonotypes was divided by the size of the smaller repertoire. Richness of each repertoire was evaluated using RTK rarefaction, the Chao1 estimator, and Recon v2.1 estimates of unobserved clonotypes. Generation probabilities for all TCRbeta clonotypes obtained by the gDNA method from a handful of donors were computed using OLGA. Sourced from immuneACCESS, this table was stored by TCRdb with only in-frame sequences that have V and J called. A share of the clones is absent; for the studies checked, an unresolved V gene accounts for under half, and the remainder has no known explanation. V and J calls and clone size are copied from that table; D and trimming were computed from the DNA. The sample profile shows about 2.3 million clones; 93% of them were found once. Together, the top ten hold 0.35% to 0.5% of the sample.

The data are from a study of shared clonotypes between healthy human individuals (TCRdb year 2020). At the level of the whole study: The cohort comprised two women and a few men aged 18 to 49 years. For each donor, CD4 naive and CD4 memory were each given three plates, CD8 naive was given two plates, and CD8 memory was given one plate. To estimate repertoire size and how much clonotypes are shared between individuals, the study performed deep sequencing of blood TCR repertoires from a few healthy adults. Different laboratories and diverse techniques were used to prepare libraries and sequence TCR repertoires, to increase sequencing depth and limit assay-specific biases. Each donor's leukapheresis produced roughly between roughly 0.85 and 10 billion PBMCs. Points the paper makes about the study in general: Across a few donors, 5% to 6% of naive CD4, 3% to 4% of naive CD8, 2.3% of memory CD4, and roughly 0.41% of memory CD8 clonotypes were shared. The small number of donors limited the genetic and exposure-history diversity represented. Rarefaction of sorted-subset datasets indicated incomplete sequencing despite the large sequencing depth. Larger estimated clonotype richness was generally found for naive subsets than for memory subsets. Sampling was limited to blood, and TCR repertoires in tissue likely differ from TCR repertoires in blood. Compared with non-shared clonotypes, clonotypes shared by all four sorted-subset donors had higher generation probabilities. Pairwise subsampling led to the expectation that sequencing depth would affect the degree of clonotype sharing among donors.

Donors were healthy HIV-negative adults with no recently reported acute infections or vaccinations. All donors were Caucasian adults living in Nashville, Tennessee, USA. CD4+ T cells were enriched by magnetic negative selection, after which naive cells were positively selected on CD45RA and the negative fraction was taken as the memory subset. After blood collection by leukapheresis, PBMCs were isolated using Ficoll-Histopaque density gradient centrifugation and then cryopreserved in the vapor phase of liquid nitrogen. Purity and quantity of every magnetically sorted T cell population were checked by analytical flow cytometry. Each sorted fraction had its genomic DNA isolated and then quantified by UV absorbance on a Nanodrop 2000c.

In this chain, TRBV5-4 is recombined with TRBJ2-3, with TRBD2 identical over 7 junction bases. The clonotype was recovered from a man younger than 30 in good health. Some clones in this sample may be carry-over from other donors' samples. Specimen: naive CD4+ T cells from PBMCs. The cell subset or site label, as the study defines it: CD45RA+ positively selected. The DNA sequence reads TGTGCCAGCAGCTTAGCGCGAGGGCGGGAGTCCTCAGATACGCAGTATTTT. Its protein is CASSLARGRESSDTQYF.